This T cell receptor beta chain was found in a study of molecular identifiers for immune sequencing clone quantification. Comment on this clonotype: A much larger clone differs by one base, so this may be a read error.

The CDR3 runs 16 residues. Looked up from germline, CDR1 is MGHRA and CDR2 is YSYEKL. In TCRdb, the PCR reads were re-called with MiXCR into one record per CDR3 protein. The table records 460,000 or so distinct CDR3 sequences, over 20% of them present only once. The chain couples TRBV4-1 to TRBJ2-3, with D perhaps matching TRBD1 or TRBD2 (5 bases each). This clonotype originated in a human donor in good health. Some libraries in this study had Jurkat cell RNA spiked in. The source material was naive CD8+ T cells from blood, with Jurkat cell RNA spiked in. Subset defined: FACS-sorted CD8+CD4-CCR7+CD45RA+ naive T cells. The CDR3 reads CAGSQQGTPQGDTQYF. The CDR3 region has the DNA TGCGCCGGCAGCCAACAAGGGACCCCGCAAGGAGATACGCAGTATTTT.